The next 27 T cell receptor beta chains were all read from a single sample in a study of shared clonotypes between healthy human individuals. The assay was immunoSEQ multiplex PCR, and TCRdb's table has in-frame clones only and misses some. The sample contains over 1.4 million clones, over 95% of which appear only once. The source material was naive CD4+ T cells sorted from blood. Subset: CD45RA+ positively selected. These receptors were taken from a man aged 25 to 40 in good health.

V and J are TRBV29-1 and TRBJ2-7; the D is unclear. Germline V CDR1 and CDR2: SQVTM, ANQGSEA. The V end was cut by 4 bases, the J end by 3 bases, with 10 bases between. There are 12 residues in the CDR3. CDR3 residues: CSVGRTNYEQYF. CDR3 coding DNA: TGCAGCGTTGGGCGCACGAACTACGAGCAGTACTTC.

This sequence joins TRBV4-1 and TRBJ2-5; 7 bases line up with TRBD1. Germline V gene lookup returns CDR1 MGHRA and CDR2 YSYEKL. This CDR3 has 16 amino acids. V shed 4 bases and J 5 bases; nucleotides not matched to a gene: 13. The CDR3 spells CASSPTDQTGLETQYF. Written as DNA, the CDR3 is TGCGCCAGCAGCCCGACAGACCAGACAGGGTTGGAGACCCAGTACTTC.

The genes are TRBV2 and TRBJ2-1, with D possibly called TRBD1 or TRBD2 (5 bases each). Trimming removed 7 bases at V and 5 bases at J, with 21 bases between. This CDR3 has 16 residues. Germline lookup yields CDR1 SNHLY and CDR2 FYNNEI. The CDR3 DNA reads as TGTGCCAGCAATTTCTTCGGGACCCTCGTCAACAATGAGCAGTTCTTC. It specifies CASNFFGTLVNNEQFF.

The rearrangement links TRBV5-5 to TRBJ2-1; TRBD2 matches 9 bases. Germline CDR1 and CDR2: SGHKS and YYEKEE (reference sequence). V shed 4 bases and J 1 base; nucleotides not matched to a gene: 6. The CDR3 has 16 residues. This chain's CDR3 is CASSPYSGRSYNEQFF. The CDR3 DNA sequence: TGTGCCAGCAGCCCCTATAGCGGGAGATCCTACAATGAGCAGTTCTTC.

The sample holds one count of this clone. The chain has TRBV2 and TRBJ2-1; D remains unclear. Trimming took 7 bases from V and 0 from J, leaving 16 bases between them. CDR1 and CDR2 from the germline V gene are SNHLY and FYNNEI. The CDR3 is made up of 16 amino acids. The CDR3 DNA is TGTGCCAGCACAACTGATACCCCGAGCTCCTACAATGAGCAGTTCTTC. Its translation is CASTTDTPSSYNEQFF.

The table lists this clone with a few counts. Other DNA variants within this sample encode the same CDR3. The chain has TRBV20-1 and TRBJ1-1; no definite D call. V shed 3 bases and J shed 6 bases, with 5 bases lying between them. CDR3 size: 10 residues. Germline CDR1 and CDR2: DFQATT and SNEGSKA (reference sequence). Here the CDR3 DNA reads TGCAGTGCTAGCAGGCCTGAAGCTTTCTTT. Translating gives CSASRPEAFF.

The gene calls are TRBV4-1 and TRBJ1-2; D not resolved. Trimming stripped 0 bases from V and 7 bases from J, with 15 bases between. This CDR3 contains 15 residues. Germline lookup yields CDR1 MGHRA and CDR2 YSYEKL. The CDR3 sequence: CASSQESASDLGYTF. For the CDR3, the DNA is TGCGCCAGCAGCCAAGAGAGCGCCTCTGACCTTGGCTACACCTTC.

The chain is built from TRBV15 and TRBJ2-1; 8 nucleotides align to TRBD1. The CDR3 is 16 amino acids. V shed 0 bases and J 3 bases; nucleotides not matched to a gene: 4. Germline CDR1 and CDR2: LNHNV and YYDKDF (reference sequence). The CDR3 DNA reads TGTGCCACCAGCAGAGAGGCCAGGGGGCACTACAATGAGCAGTTCTTC. Translation: CATSREARGHYNEQFF.

The chain joins TRBV11-2 to TRBJ1-4; a possible D gene is TRBD1 (5 bases). CDR3 length: 17 amino acids. Germline V gene data show CDR1 as SGHAT and CDR2 as FQNNGV. Trimming left V 6 bases short and J 4 bases short, with 21 bases between. The CDR3 is CASRFGTGVGFNEKLFF. The CDR3 DNA reads TGTGCCAGCAGGTTTGGAACAGGTGTGGGATTTAATGAAAAACTGTTTTTT.

The chain has TRBV5-1 and TRBJ1-4; 7 nucleotides agree with TRBD1. This CDR3 region has 16 residues. Trimming at V came to 4 bases and at J to 0 bases, leaving 6 bases not matched to a gene. Germline CDR1 is SGHRS and CDR2 is YFSETQ. The CDR3 protein is CASSRTGQTTNEKLFF. Written as DNA, the CDR3 is TGCGCCAGCAGCAGAACGGGACAGACAACTAATGAAAAACTGTTTTTT.

This chain links TRBV2 with TRBJ1-3; D perhaps matches TRBD1 (5 bases). Trimming took off 6 bases at V and 2 bases at J, with 14 bases between the two ends. The CDR3 has 15 amino acids. CDR1 SNHLY and CDR2 FYNNEI come from the germline V gene. The DNA of the CDR3 is TGTGCCAGCAGCCAAGCGACAGTCGCTGGAAACACCATATATTTT. It translates to CASSQATVAGNTIYF.

V usage is TRBV18 and J usage is TRBJ1-5, with D possibly being TRBD1 (5 bases). Germline loops: CDR1 KGHSH, CDR2 LQKENI. Trimming removed 2 bases from V and 4 bases from J, with 9 bases in between. The CDR3 loop spans 14 amino acids. DNA of the CDR3: TGTGCCAGCTCACCAGACAGTCAGAATCAGCCCCAGCATTTT. Protein product: CASSPDSQNQPQHF.

The rearrangement uses TRBV9 and TRBJ2-6, with D perhaps TRBD1 (7 bases). Trimming took off 0 bases at V and 0 bases at J, with 19 bases between the two ends. CDR3 size: 20 residues. The germline gives CDR1 SGDLS, CDR2 YYNGEE. The CDR3 region has the DNA TGTGCCAGCAGCGTAGGCACTGGGAGGACAGGTCTCTCTGGGGCCAACGTCCTGACTTTC. Its protein product is CASSVGTGRTGLSGANVLTF.

The chain is built from TRBV27 and TRBJ2-1; 9 bases agree with TRBD2. V lost 1 base, J lost 4 bases, and 5 bases stayed unmatched. This CDR3 comprises 16 residues. CDR1 and CDR2 from the germline V gene are MNHEY and SMNVEV (reference sequence). The CDR3 here is CASSLLAGGRYNEQFF. CDR3 bases: TGTGCCAGCAGTTTATTGGCGGGAGGGCGATACAATGAGCAGTTCTTC.

This rearrangement joins TRBV11-3 to TRBJ2-1, with a weak D call TRBD2 (6 bases). Between the trimmed V and J ends, which lost 3 bases and 10 bases, there was a span of 13 bases. This CDR3 spans 13 amino acids. Looked up from germline, CDR1 is SGHNT and CDR2 is YENEEA. CDR3 sequence (DNA): TGTGCCAGCAGCTTGCGGGGACCCTCCGAGCAGTTCTTC. Amino acids: CASSLRGPSEQFF.

The J gene is TRBJ1-1, the V gene TRBV5-5; D remains unclear. The germline V gene has CDR1 SGHKS and CDR2 YYEKEE (reference sequence). The V gene lost 2 bases and the J gene lost 5 bases, with 13 bases spanning the gap. The CDR3 consists of 14 residues. This CDR3 reads CASSLEPHGTEAFF. The CDR3 coding sequence is TGTGCCAGCAGCTTAGAACCGCACGGGACTGAAGCTTTCTTT.

V and J are TRBV7-8 and TRBJ1-1; D possibly corresponds to TRBD1 (5 bases). Germline CDR1 SGHVS, CDR2 FQNEAQ. Trimming left V 2 bases short and J 4 bases short, with 11 bases between. This CDR3 is 14 amino acids long. CDR3 amino acids: CASSLRGAGTEAFF. The CDR3 nucleotides read TGTGCCAGCAGCTTACGAGGGGCGGGCACTGAAGCTTTCTTT. The full variable domain, with the rest looked up from reference TRBV7-8 and TRBJ1-1, is GAGVSQSPRYKVAKRGQDVALRCDPISGHVSLFWYQQALGQGPEFLTYFQNEAQLDKSGLPSDRFFAERPEGSVSTLKIQRTQQEDSAVYLCASSLRGAGTEAFFGQGTRLTVV.

The chain is built from TRBV5-1 and TRBJ2-3; 12 nucleotides agree with TRBD2. Trimming removed 0 bases from V and 2 bases from J; junction bases left unmatched: 4. This CDR3 spans 17 amino acids. Germline V gene lookup returns CDR1 SGHRS and CDR2 YFSETQ. The chain's CDR3 is CASSLVLAGGTTDTQYF. In DNA, the CDR3 is TGCGCCAGCAGCTTGGTGCTAGCGGGAGGGACCACAGATACGCAGTATTTT.

The V and J genes are TRBV28 and TRBJ2-5; D tentatively fits TRBD1 or TRBD2 (6 bases each). The CDR3 totals 13 residues. CDR1 is MDHEN and CDR2 is SYDVKM in the germline V gene. Between the trimmed V and J ends, which lost 8 bases and 4 bases, there was a span of 14 bases. Here the CDR3 DNA reads TGTGCCAGCCACTCGGGGGCTGGAGAGACCCAGTACTTC. It specifies CASHSGAGETQYF.

V usage is TRBV6-1 and J usage is TRBJ1-5; possibly TRBD1 for D (5 bases). V was clipped by 6 bases and J by 5 bases, with 11 bases between them. This CDR3 has 13 residues. Germline CDR1 and CDR2: MNHNS and SASEGT. The CDR3 nucleotides read TGTGCCAGCAGAGAACAAGGGGATCAGCCCCAGCATTTT. Its translation is CASREQGDQPQHF.

This clone was seen once. This chain uses TRBV6-5 with TRBJ2-7, with 9 positions matching TRBD1. Trimming removed 5 bases from V and 1 base from J; junction bases left unmatched: 6. This CDR3 is built from 15 residues. The germline CDR1 and CDR2 sequences are MNHEY and SVGAGI. The CDR3 DNA reads as TGTGCCAGCAGTCGCATGGGACAGGGTTCCTACGAGCAGTACTTC. It is translated as CASSRMGQGSYEQYF.

The chain joins TRBV6-6 to TRBJ2-7, with 10 bases identical to TRBD2. The trim removed 8 bases at V and 3 bases at J, leaving 10 bases unmatched. From germline, CDR1 is MNHNY and CDR2 SVGAGI (reference sequence). CDR3 size: 15 residues. The CDR3 nucleotides are TGTGCCAGCGGAAATCTAGCGGGAGTTATCTACGAGCAGTACTTC. It yields the protein CASGNLAGVIYEQYF.

This chain uses TRBV19 with TRBJ2-6, with D perhaps matching TRBD1 (5 bases). With 10 bases removed from V and 8 bases from J, the gap between germline ends came to 15 bases. Germline CDR1 LNHDA, CDR2 SQIVND (reference sequence). This CDR3 has 13 residues. CDR3 sequence reads: CATNPTGTNVLTF. The CDR3 DNA reads TGTGCCACCAACCCAACAGGAACCAACGTCCTGACTTTC.

The chain employs TRBV19 and TRBJ2-1; D gene unclear. Trimming removed 7 bases from V and 3 bases from J, with 13 bases in between. The CDR3 spans 14 residues. Germline CDR1 LNHDA, CDR2 SQIVND (reference sequence). The CDR3 DNA sequence: TGTGCCAGTAATAGGGCAGCTAACTACAATGAGCAGTTCTTC. Amino acid sequence: CASNRAANYNEQFF.

This clone was seen once. The rearrangement uses TRBV19 and TRBJ2-7; 7 bases match TRBD1. CDR3 length: 15 residues. V lost 4 bases and J lost 2; bases outside the gene matches: 8. CDR1 and CDR2 from the germline V gene are LNHDA and SQIVND (reference sequence). The CDR3 here is CASSTQGLPPYEQYF. The CDR3, as DNA: TGTGCCAGTAGTACACAGGGGCTCCCCCCCTACGAGCAGTACTTC.

Note on this clone: Other nucleotide sequences in the sample specify the same CDR3. The chain is built from TRBV18 and TRBJ2-2; D might be TRBD2 (5 bases). V was cut by 4 bases and J by 5 bases, with 8 bases left in between. CDR3 length: 13 residues. CDR1 and CDR2 (germline): KGHSH, LQKENI. CDR3 residues: CASSQTGTGELFF. DNA for the CDR3: TGTGCCAGCTCACAGACGGGGACCGGGGAGCTGTTTTTT.

The V and J genes are TRBV29-1 and TRBJ1-1; the D gene is possibly TRBD1 (6 bases). The CDR3 is 15 residues long. V dropped 5 bases and J dropped 0 bases, with 16 bases sitting between them. CDR1 SQVTM and CDR2 ANQGSEA come from the germline V gene. The CDR3 region has the DNA TGCAGCGTTCGGAAGGGGGTGGAGATGAACACTGAAGCTTTCTTT. Translated: CSVRKGVEMNTEAFF.